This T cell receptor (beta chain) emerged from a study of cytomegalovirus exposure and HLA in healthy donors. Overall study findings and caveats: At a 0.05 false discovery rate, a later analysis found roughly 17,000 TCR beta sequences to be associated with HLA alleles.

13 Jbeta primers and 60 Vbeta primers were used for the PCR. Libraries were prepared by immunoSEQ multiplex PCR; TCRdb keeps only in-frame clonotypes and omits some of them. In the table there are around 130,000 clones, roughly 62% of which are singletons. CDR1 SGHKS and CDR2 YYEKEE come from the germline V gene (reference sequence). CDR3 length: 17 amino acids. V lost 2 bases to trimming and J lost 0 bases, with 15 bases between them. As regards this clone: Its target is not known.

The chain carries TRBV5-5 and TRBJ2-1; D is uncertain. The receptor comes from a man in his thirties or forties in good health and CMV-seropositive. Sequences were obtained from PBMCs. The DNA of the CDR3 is TGTGCCAGCAGCTTTCTCCAGTTGGCTAGCTCCTACAATGAGCAGTTCTTC. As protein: CASSFLQLASSYNEQFF.